These 10 T cell receptor beta chains were all obtained from the same sample, sequenced in a study of cytomegalovirus exposure and HLA in healthy donors. This PCR relied on a set of 60 Vbeta primers and 13 Jbeta primers. Generated by immunoSEQ multiplex PCR, the TCRdb table keeps only in-frame clones and is missing some. Of about 200,000 clones in the sample, roughly 68% were seen once. Sequenced material: PBMCs. The receptors were sampled from a man aged 40-50 years in good health and CMV-seropositive.

The rearrangement links TRBV5-1 to TRBJ1-1; perhaps TRBD1 as D (5 bases). Germline V gene lookup returns CDR1 SGHRS and CDR2 YFSETQ. The CDR3 covers 13 residues. With 2 bases removed from V and 5 bases from J, the gap between germline ends came to 10 bases. The CDR3 loop is CASSFAGETEAFF. CDR3 sequence (DNA): TGCGCCAGCAGCTTCGCGGGGGAGACTGAAGCTTTCTTT. Complete variable domain (other parts from reference TRBV5-1 and TRBJ1-1): KAGVTQTPRYLIKTRGQQVTLSCSPISGHRSVSWYQQTPGQGLQFLFEYFSETQRNKGNFPGRFSGRQFSNSRSEMNVSTLELGDSALYLCASSFAGETEAFFGQGTRLTVV.

The chain carries TRBV2 and TRBJ1-1, with D uncertain. The V gene's germline CDR1 is SNHLY and CDR2 FYNNEI. Trimming took off 6 bases at V and 7 bases at J, with 6 bases between the two ends. This CDR3 spans 10 amino acids. The CDR3 protein is CASRQLEAFF. The CDR3 nucleotides are TGTGCCAGCAGGCAACTTGAAGCTTTCTTT. The full variable domain, completed using reference TRBV2 and TRBJ1-1, is EPEVTQTPSHQVTQMGQEVILRCVPISNHLYFYWYRQILGQKVEFLVSFYNNEISEKSEIFDDQFSVERPDGSNFTLKIRSTKLEDSAMYFCASRQLEAFFGQGTRLTVV.

In its sample, this clone was seen once. J is TRBJ2-5 and V is TRBV9; 11 nucleotides line up with TRBD2. This CDR3 contains 17 residues. CDR1 and CDR2 (germline): SGDLS, YYNGEE. V gave up 3 bases and J gave up 0 bases; unmatched junction bases: 7. The CDR3 loop reads CASSGNIAGGYQETQYF. CDR3 nucleotide sequence: TGTGCCAGCAGCGGAAACATAGCGGGGGGGTACCAAGAGACCCAGTACTTC.

The chain has TRBV4-1 and TRBJ2-1; D is unresolved. Deletions cut 0 bases from V and 7 bases from J, with 7 bases between. The CDR3 sequence is 13 residues long. The germline V gene has CDR1 MGHRA and CDR2 YSYEKL. Written as DNA, the CDR3 is TGCGCCAGCAGCCAAGAGACGAGGAATGAGCAGTTCTTC. This sequence encodes CASSQETRNEQFF.

This chain joins TRBV4-3 and TRBJ2-7; 9 nucleotides match TRBD1. The CDR3 spans 14 residues. CDR1 is LGHNA and CDR2 is YSLEER in the germline V gene. Unmatched junction bases numbered 5, after V lost 4 bases and J lost 4 bases. For the CDR3, the DNA is TGCGCCAGCAGCCTTGGACAGGGGAGGTACGAGCAGTACTTC. Translation: CASSLGQGRYEQYF.

V and J are TRBV29-1 and TRBJ2-3; the D gene is possibly TRBD2 (7 bases). Germline lookup yields CDR1 SQVTM and CDR2 ANQGSEA. CDR3 length: 13 residues. The V end lost 4 bases, the J end lost 6 bases, and 14 bases lay between the germline ends. As DNA, the CDR3 is TGCAGCGTTGGTGTGGGGGGGCGGGATACGCAGTATTTT. Translated: CSVGVGGRDTQYF.

This chain links TRBV6-5 with TRBJ1-1; D may be TRBD1 (5 bases). V was cut by 5 bases and J by 4 bases, with 17 bases left in between. The CDR3 extends over 15 amino acids. Germline CDR1 is MNHEY and CDR2 is SVGAGI. The CDR3 DNA is TGTGCCAGCAGTCGAGACCAGGGACTCTCCACTGAAGCTTTCTTT. Its protein is CASSRDQGLSTEAFF.

The chain joins TRBV6-1 to TRBJ2-3, with 8 bases that match TRBD1. The CDR3 length is 15 residues. V shed 3 bases and J 3 bases; nucleotides not matched to a gene: 5. Germline values: CDR1 MNHNS, CDR2 SASEGT. CDR3 in DNA: TGTGCCAGCAGTGACCCAGGGGGCAGGACAGATACGCAGTATTTT. Translating gives CASSDPGGRTDTQYF.

This clone was observed a single time. The genes are TRBV21-1 and TRBJ2-2; whether TRBD2, the table's D call, matches the DNA was not checked. TRBV21-1 is a recognized pseudogene. This CDR3 has 12 amino acids. CDR3 DNA sequence: TGTGCCAGCAGCAAACGGGATGGGGAGCTGTTTTTT. Encoded protein: CASSKRDGELFF.

The V gene is TRBV6-5, the J gene TRBJ1-5; no firm D call. V dropped 5 bases and J dropped 5 bases, with 10 bases sitting between them. This CDR3 spans 13 amino acids. Per the germline V gene, CDR1 is MNHEY and CDR2 is SVGAGI. This chain's CDR3 is CASSQWRDQPQHF. In DNA form, the CDR3 reads TGTGCCAGCAGTCAGTGGAGGGATCAGCCCCAGCATTTT.